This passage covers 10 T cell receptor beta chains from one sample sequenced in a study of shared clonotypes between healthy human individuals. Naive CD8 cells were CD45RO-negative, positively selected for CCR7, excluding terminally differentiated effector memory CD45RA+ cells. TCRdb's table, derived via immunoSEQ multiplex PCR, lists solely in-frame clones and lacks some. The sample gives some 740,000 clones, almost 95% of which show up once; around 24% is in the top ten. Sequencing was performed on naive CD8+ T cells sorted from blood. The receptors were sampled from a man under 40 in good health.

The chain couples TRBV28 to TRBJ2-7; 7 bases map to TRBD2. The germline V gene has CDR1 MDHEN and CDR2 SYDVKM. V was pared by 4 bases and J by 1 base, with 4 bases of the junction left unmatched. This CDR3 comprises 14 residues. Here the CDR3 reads CASSYRTRSYEQYF. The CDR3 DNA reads TGTGCCAGCAGTTACCGGACTAGGTCCTACGAGCAGTACTTC.

CDR3 sequence: CASSTHGGKETQYF. The DNA for the CDR3 is TGTGCCAGCAGCACGCACGGGGGGAAAGAGACCCAGTACTTC. The rearrangement joins TRBV9 to TRBJ2-5; 7 nucleotides match TRBD2. The CDR3 sequence is 14 residues long. Germline assignment: CDR1 SGDLS and CDR2 YYNGEE. V lost 4 bases to trimming and J lost 3 bases; unmatched junction nucleotides: 6.

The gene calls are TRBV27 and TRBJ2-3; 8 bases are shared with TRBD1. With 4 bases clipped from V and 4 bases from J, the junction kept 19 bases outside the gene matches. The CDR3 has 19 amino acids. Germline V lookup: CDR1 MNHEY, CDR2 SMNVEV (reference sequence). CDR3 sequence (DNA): TGTGCCAGCAGTTCATCCCCCGATGCCCCGGGACAGGAGTCAGATACGCAGTATTTT. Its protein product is CASSSSPDAPGQESDTQYF.

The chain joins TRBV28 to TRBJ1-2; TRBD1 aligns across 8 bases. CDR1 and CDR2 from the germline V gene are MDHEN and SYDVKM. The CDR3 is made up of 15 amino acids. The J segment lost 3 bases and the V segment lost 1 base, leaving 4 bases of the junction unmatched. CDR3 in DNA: TGTGCCAGCAGTTTATCAGGGGGCTTGGACTATGGCTACACCTTC. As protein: CASSLSGGLDYGYTF.

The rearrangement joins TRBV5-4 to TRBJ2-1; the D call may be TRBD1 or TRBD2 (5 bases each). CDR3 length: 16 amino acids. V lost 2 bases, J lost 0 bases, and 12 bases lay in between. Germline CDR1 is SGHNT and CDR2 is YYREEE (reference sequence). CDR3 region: CASSFRAGSSYNEQFF. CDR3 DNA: TGTGCCAGCAGCTTCAGGGCTGGGAGCTCCTACAATGAGCAGTTCTTC. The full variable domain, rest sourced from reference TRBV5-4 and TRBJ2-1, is ETGVTQSPTHLIKTRGQQVTLRCSSQSGHNTVSWYQQALGQGPQFIFQYYREEENGRGNFPPRFSGLQFPNYSSELNVNALELDDSALYLCASSFRAGSSYNEQFFGPGTRLTVL.

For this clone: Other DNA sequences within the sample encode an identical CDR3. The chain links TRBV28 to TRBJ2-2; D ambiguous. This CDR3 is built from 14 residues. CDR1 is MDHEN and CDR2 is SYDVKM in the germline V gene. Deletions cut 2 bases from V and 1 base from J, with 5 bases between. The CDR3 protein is CASSLTGNTGELFF. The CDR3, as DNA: TGTGCCAGCAGTTTAACGGGGAACACCGGGGAGCTGTTTTTT. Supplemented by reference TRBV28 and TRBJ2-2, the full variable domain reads DVKVTQSSRYLVKRTGEKVFLECVQDMDHENMFWYRQDPGLGLRLIYFSYDVKMKEKGDIPEGYSVSREKKERFSLILESASTNQTSMYLCASSLTGNTGELFFGEGSRLTVL.

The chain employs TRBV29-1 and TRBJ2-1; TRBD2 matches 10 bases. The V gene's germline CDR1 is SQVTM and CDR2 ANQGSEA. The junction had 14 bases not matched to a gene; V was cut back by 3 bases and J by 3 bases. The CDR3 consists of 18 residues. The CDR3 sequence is CSVEYGLAGEPNYNEQFF. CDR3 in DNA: TGCAGCGTTGAGTATGGGCTAGCGGGAGAGCCCAACTACAATGAGCAGTTCTTC.

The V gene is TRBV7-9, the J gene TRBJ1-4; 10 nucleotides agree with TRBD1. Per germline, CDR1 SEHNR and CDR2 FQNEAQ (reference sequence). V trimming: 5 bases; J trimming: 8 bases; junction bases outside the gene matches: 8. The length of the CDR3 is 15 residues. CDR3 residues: CASSPRQGAAEKLFF. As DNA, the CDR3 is TGTGCCAGCAGCCCCCGACAGGGGGCGGCGGAAAAACTGTTTTTT.

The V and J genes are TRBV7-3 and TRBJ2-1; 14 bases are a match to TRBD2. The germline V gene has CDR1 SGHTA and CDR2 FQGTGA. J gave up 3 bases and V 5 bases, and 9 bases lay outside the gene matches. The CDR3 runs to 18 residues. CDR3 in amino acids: CASSLTSGRASGYNEQFF. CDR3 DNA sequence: TGTGCCAGCAGCCTGACTAGCGGGAGGGCGTCGGGCTACAATGAGCAGTTCTTC. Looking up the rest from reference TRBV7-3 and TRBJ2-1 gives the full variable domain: GAGVSQTPSNKVTEKGKYVELRCDPISGHTALYWYRQSLGQGPEFLIYFQGTGAADDSGLPNDRFFAVRPEGSVSTLKIQRTERGDSAVYLCASSLTSGRASGYNEQFFGPGTRLTVL.

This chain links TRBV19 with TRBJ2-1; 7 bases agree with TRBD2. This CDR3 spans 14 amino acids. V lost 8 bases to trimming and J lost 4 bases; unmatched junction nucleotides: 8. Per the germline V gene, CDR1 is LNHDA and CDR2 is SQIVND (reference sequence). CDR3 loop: CASHVGGLYNEQFF. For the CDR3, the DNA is TGTGCCAGTCACGTGGGGGGGTTATACAATGAGCAGTTCTTC.